A single sample gave rise to the 16 T cell receptor beta chains below, sequenced in a study of T-cell memory formation after mild COVID-19. TCRdb reprocessed the 5' RACE reads with MiXCR, giving one entry per CDR3 protein. The sample has over 70,000 distinct CDR3 sequences, about 16% seen once. Input material: PBMCs or a T cell subset sorted from them (not recorded which). The receptor set was obtained from a man younger than 35 who had mild COVID-19 (a few samples of this study predate the infection). Cell type and time point are not known.

The chain links TRBV19 to TRBJ2-1, with 10 bases aligning to TRBD1. With 5 bases clipped from V and 4 bases from J, the junction kept 5 bases outside the gene matches. The CDR3 contains 15 residues. Germline loops: CDR1 LNHDA, CDR2 SQIVND (reference sequence). DNA of the CDR3: TGTGCCAGTAGTCCCGGGACAGGGGTGTACAATGAGCAGTTCTTC. It encodes CASSPGTGVYNEQFF.

The V and J genes are TRBV7-3 and TRBJ2-2; TRBD1 matches 9 bases. Germline V gene lookup returns CDR1 SGHTA and CDR2 FQGTGA. V lost 5 bases to trimming and J lost 9 bases; unmatched junction nucleotides: 10. The CDR3 length is 15 residues. The DNA of the CDR3 is TGTGCCAGCAGCCCGGGACAGGGTAACGCTCGGGAGCTGTTTTTT. Residues: CASSPGQGNARELFF. Drawing the rest from reference TRBV7-3 and TRBJ2-2, the complete variable domain is GAGVSQTPSNKVTEKGKYVELRCDPISGHTALYWYRQSLGQGPEFLIYFQGTGAADDSGLPNDRFFAVRPEGSVSTLKIQRTERGDSAVYLCASSPGQGNARELFFGEGSRLTVL.

V is TRBV7-9 and J is TRBJ1-6, with 9 bases identical to TRBD1. The V and J ends lost 5 bases and 9 bases, in that order; junction bases with no gene match: 14. The CDR3 consists of 17 residues. CDR1 and CDR2 (germline): SEHNR, FQNEAQ (reference sequence). The CDR3 sequence: CASSARGDREFGSPLHF. The CDR3 nucleotides read TGTGCCAGCAGCGCAAGAGGGGACAGGGAATTTGGTTCACCCCTCCACTTT.

In nucleotides, the CDR3 is TGTGCCATCAGTGAGTCGGGGGAAGATACGCAGTATTTT. This encodes CAISESGEDTQYF. The chain has TRBV10-3 and TRBJ2-3, with D possibly being TRBD1 or TRBD2 (5 bases each). Germline V gene data show CDR1 as ENHRY and CDR2 as SYGVKD. The CDR3 extends over 13 amino acids. V was trimmed by 0 bases and J by 5 bases, leaving 6 bases between them.

This clonotype was counted between two and nine times. This sequence joins TRBV19 and TRBJ2-1; 11 nucleotides agree with TRBD2. After removal of 4 bases from V and 9 bases from J, the junction contained 5 bases not matched to a gene. The CDR3 is made up of 14 amino acids. Germline V lookup: CDR1 LNHDA, CDR2 SQIVND (reference sequence). The chain's CDR3 is CASSKGTSGAEQFF. CDR3 in DNA: TGTGCCAGTAGTAAAGGGACTAGCGGTGCTGAGCAGTTCTTC. Complete variable domain (other parts from reference TRBV19 and TRBJ2-1): DGGITQSPKYLFRKEGQNVTLSCEQNLNHDAMYWYRQDPGQGLRLIYYSQIVNDFQKGDIAEGYSVSREKKESFPLTVTSAQKNPTAFYLCASSKGTSGAEQFFGPGTRLTVL.

The V gene is TRBV4-1, the J gene TRBJ2-7; 8 nucleotides match TRBD2. CDR1 and CDR2 (germline): MGHRA, YSYEKL. The length of the CDR3 is 14 residues. Trimming took 5 bases from V and 3 from J; bases not matched to a gene: 6. The CDR3 loop is CASSSPGTSYEQYF. DNA of the CDR3: TGCGCCAGCAGCAGCCCCGGGACTAGCTACGAGCAGTACTTC.

This clonotype was observed a few times. The chain joins TRBV7-2 to TRBJ2-1; 7 bases are shared with TRBD2. The CDR3 is made up of 15 amino acids. J gave up 4 bases and V 3 bases, and 6 bases lay outside the gene matches. Germline V gene lookup returns CDR1 SGHTA and CDR2 FQGNSA. CDR3 region: CASSLSSGAYNEQFF. The CDR3, as DNA: TGTGCCAGCAGCTTGTCCAGCGGGGCATACAATGAGCAGTTCTTC.

This clonotype has more than one count but fewer than ten. The chain couples TRBV12-5 to TRBJ2-7, with TRBD1 matching 8 bases. With 4 bases clipped from V and 3 bases from J, the junction kept 8 bases outside the gene matches. Germline loops: CDR1 LGHNT, CDR2 FRNRAP. CDR3 length: 15 amino acids. CDR3 amino acids: CASGSPGQGLYEQYF. The DNA for the CDR3 is TGTGCTAGTGGTTCGCCCGGACAGGGTCTCTACGAGCAGTACTTC. The variable domain in full, completed from reference TRBV12-5 and TRBJ2-7, reads DARVTQTPRHKVTEMGQEVTMRCQPILGHNTVFWYRQTMMQGLELLAYFRNRAPLDDSGMPKDRFSAEMPDATLATLKIQPSEPRDSAVYFCASGSPGQGLYEQYFGPGTRLTVT.

This clonotype was recorded a few times. The chain couples TRBV7-2 to TRBJ2-5; 9 bases align to TRBD1. The CDR3 consists of 18 residues. The germline gives CDR1 SGHTA, CDR2 FQGNSA. Losses at the gene ends were 5 bases for V and 4 bases for J; bases not matched to a gene: 17. CDR3 coding DNA: TGTGCCAGCAGCCATCCACAGGGGGCAGTGATTACGGGAGAGACCCAGTACTTC. Protein product: CASSHPQGAVITGETQYF.

This clonotype showed up just a few times. V usage is TRBV6-2 or TRBV6-3 and J usage is TRBJ1-5, with D unclear. The CDR3 is made up of 14 amino acids. Germline V CDR1 and CDR2: MNHEY, SVGEGT. The V end lost 6 bases, the J end lost 7 bases, and 16 bases lay between the germline ends. DNA of the CDR3: TGTGCCAGCAGCGTCTCTTCTTTCGGGCAGCCCCAGCATTTT. It specifies CASSVSSFGQPQHF.

This clonotype came up a few times. This rearrangement joins TRBV5-1 to TRBJ1-4, with D unresolved. Germline assignment: CDR1 SGHRS and CDR2 YFSETQ. The CDR3 consists of 13 residues. V was shortened by 0 bases and J by 8 bases, with 8 bases between the two germline ends. CDR3 coding DNA: TGCGCCAGCAGCTTGGAGGCTTCCGAAAAACTGTTTTTT. This sequence encodes CASSLEASEKLFF. The entire variable domain, with the rest obtained from reference TRBV5-1 and TRBJ1-4, is as follows: KAGVTQTPRYLIKTRGQQVTLSCSPISGHRSVSWYQQTPGQGLQFLFEYFSETQRNKGNFPGRFSGRQFSNSRSEMNVSTLELGDSALYLCASSLEASEKLFFGSGTQLSVL.

The V call is TRBV11-2, the J call TRBJ1-1, with D possibly matching TRBD1 (5 bases). In germline, CDR1 is SGHAT, CDR2 FQNNGV. The CDR3 is 14 amino acids. Trimming left V 6 bases short and J 10 bases short, with 21 bases between. DNA of the CDR3: TGTGCCAGCAGTTCCCGCACTCTCAGGGACCGAGCTTTCTTT. This codes for CASSSRTLRDRAFF.

This clonotype came up a few times. V gene TRBV7-9 combines with J gene TRBJ2-7, with 9 bases that match TRBD1. The CDR3 sequence is 15 residues long. Germline CDR1 and CDR2: SEHNR and FQNEAQ (reference sequence). With V trimmed by 5 bases and J by 0 bases, 5 bases remained unmatched. In nucleotides, the CDR3 is TGTGCCAGCAGCGCCGGACAGGGGAGCTCCTACGAGCAGTACGTC. It codes for CASSAGQGSSYEQYV.

As concerns this clonotype: Just one base apart from a much larger clone, this may be a read error. The chain couples TRBV7-3 to TRBJ1-1, with a weak D call TRBD1 (5 bases). There are 15 residues in the CDR3. CDR1 is SGHTA and CDR2 is FQGTGA in the germline V gene. The chain's CDR3 is CASSLSAGGNTEVFF. The DNA of the CDR3 is TGTGCCAGCAGCTTATCGGCGGGGGGGAACACTGAAGTTTTCTTT. Using reference TRBV7-3 and TRBJ1-1 for the parts outside the CDR3, the full variable domain is GAGVSQTPSNKVTEKGKYVELRCDPISGHTALYWYRQSLGQGPEFLIYFQGTGAADDSGLPNDRFFAVRPEGSVSTLKIQRTERGDSAVYLCASSLSAGGNTEVFFGQGTRLTVV.

This clonotype was seen at least ten times. The V call is TRBV5-1, the J call TRBJ2-3; D is possibly TRBD1 (6 bases). CDR3 size: 16 residues. Germline CDR1 reads SGHRS; CDR2 reads YFSETQ. V lost 4 bases to trimming and J lost 5 bases, with 20 bases between them. CDR3 in amino acids: CASSGGGPGFIDTQYF. Written as DNA, the CDR3 is TGCGCCAGCAGCGGTGGGGGCCCAGGTTTCATAGATACGCAGTATTTT.

This clonotype was recorded a few times. CDR3 sequence: CASSTFYNEQFF. The CDR3 DNA reads as TGTGCCAGCAGTACTTTTTACAATGAGCAGTTCTTC. V gene TRBV6-2 or TRBV6-3 combines with J gene TRBJ2-1, with D unresolved. Per germline, CDR1 MNHEY and CDR2 SVGEGT. The length of the CDR3 is 12 residues. The ends were cut back, 5 bases at V and 4 bases at J, with 6 bases in the middle.